This T cell receptor (beta chain) stems from a study of cytomegalovirus exposure and HLA in healthy donors (dated by TCRdb to the late 2010s). Regarding the study in general: An earlier analysis of roughly 570 of the donors reported 276 Gb of sequence data and approximately 120 million unique TCR beta sequences obtained from around 190 million T cells. Rather than using new phenotypic data, the later analysis identified candidate immune exposures from TCR beta sequences and from how often those sequences occurred across donors. Donor age, sex, ethnicity and CMV serostatus were compiled alongside the repertoire data. HLA typing covered class I and class II loci at four-digit resolution. Among roughly 400 genotyped donors of the cohort, an average of around 250,000 unique TCR beta nucleotide sequences was sequenced per donor, of which about 19% were non-productive. All discovery cohort repertoires had been generated on a single sequencing platform. To study patterns of TCR occurrence, a later analysis re-analyzed previously published TCR beta repertoires from around 700 donors and added high-resolution HLA genotyping. About five DR-DQ haplotypes were treated as single units for association and clustering because of strong linkage in the cohort. To predict cytomegalovirus infection status, the study brought together high-throughput TCR immunosequencing, statistical association of individual TCRs with disease status, and machine learning. Of the 398 genotyped donors, more than 75% were placed in the genetic ancestry cluster associated with self-reported Caucasian donors. About 300 gigabases of sequencing data and tens of millions of unique TCR sequences were included in an early release covering 500 to 750 HLA-typed donors. The study profiled the T cell repertoires of hundreds of subjects by immunosequencing and related them to cytomegalovirus serostatus. Besides the first cohort of approximately 710 subjects, a separate validation cohort made up of 95 to 150 different subjects was used. To decide whether each TCR beta V gene segment behaved as functional or pseudogenic, an earlier analysis of approximately 620 of the donors relied on high-throughput TCR beta sequencing. The study aimed to test whether cataloging public T cell receptors could reveal signatures of past pathogen exposure. In a later genetic analysis, genome-wide SNP genotypes for 398 of the 666 donors were used, and that subset was treated as a discovery cohort. Typing coverage differed by locus: A, B, C, DRB1 and DQB1 were typed in about 629-640 donors, DQA1 in about 560, DPA1 in some 570, and DPB1 in roughly 470.

The library was produced with the immunoSEQ multiplex PCR assay. A mixture of 60 forward primers for TCR Vbeta segments and 13 reverse primers for TCR Jbeta segments was used in the multiplex PCR. The CDR3 region of rearranged TCR beta genes was amplified from genomic DNA by a multiplex PCR assay. The amplified TCR beta libraries were sequenced on the Illumina HiSeq System as 87-base-pair reads. The authors' analysis ran thus. In a later analysis, some 80 million unique TCR beta chains were counted across the roughly 670 repertoires, and roughly 11 million of these chains were shared by at least two donors. Raw reads were error-corrected and collapsed into unique sequences by a nearest-neighbor algorithm in which closely related sequences were merged to remove PCR and sequencing errors. V, D and J gene segments were assigned by aligning CDR3 sequences to IMGT reference sequences. For a sequence to be retained, a match of at least six nucleotides was required to both a V gene segment and a J gene segment. Rearrangements were classified as productive when the CDR3 lacked stop codons and remained in frame with V and J, and all other rearrangements were classified as non-productive. Following IMGT convention, CDR3 was defined as the stretch from the second conserved V-encoded cysteine up to the conserved J-encoded phenylalanine. In an earlier analysis of just under 600 of the donors, sequences lacking an unambiguous match to a single V gene segment were excluded. An earlier analysis of a few hundred of the donors classified V segments as functional when productive rearrangements were above 56.7% and as segregating when the standard deviation between donors was above 5%. A statistical classification framework was developed to diagnose cytomegalovirus status using the catalog of TCR beta chain sequences. A later analysis assigned V and J genes by comparing TCR nucleotide sequences with IMGT/GENE-DB human TR gene sequences. The TCRdist pipeline was used in a later analysis to assign CDR3 sequences and most-parsimonious VDJ recombination scenarios. In a later analysis, every TCR beta chain was defined by the combination of its CDR3 amino acid sequence and its V-gene family, and reads without a unique V-gene family were dropped. A later analysis removed several hundred highly shared, low-generation-probability nucleotide sequences to deal with suspected cross-contamination and a sequencing artifact. A later analysis calculated a clonal expansion index for each public chain from normalized within-repertoire ranks of inferred template counts. A later analysis computed generation probabilities with a VDJ recombination model fitted to out-of-frame rearrangements, and checked the results against IGoR. In a later analysis, hypergeometric tests were used to score TCR-TCR, TCR-HLA and TCR-CMV co-occurrence, with a repertoire-size bias correction applied to TCR pairs. A later analysis estimated false discovery rates by permuting HLA or CMV assignments 20 times. In a later analysis, co-occurring TCRs were grouped with DBSCAN, and TCRdist sequence similarity was added when clustering was performed within HLA-allele-positive subsets. For co-occurrence clustering, repertoires with fewer than 30,000 or more than 120,000 public chains were excluded, along with five repertoires with anomalous nucleotide sharing. The table was pulled from immuneACCESS by TCRdb, which kept in-frame rearrangements only. Such tables lose some clones; where checked, under half of the loss comes from unresolved V genes, and the rest has no known cause. Clone size and the V and J calls come from that table; the DNA yielded D and trimming. The sample data list some 170,000 clones, and about three quarters of these were observed just once. Of the sample, approximately 3% falls within the top ten clones.

The cohort consisted of 600 to 700 healthy bone marrow donors. All cohort members were sampled while nominally healthy, although unrecorded immune exposures were likely present. The donor tested CMV seronegative, placing the donor among the 350 to 400 seronegative members of the cohort. Every donor gave a peripheral blood sample, and the peripheral blood mononuclear cells from that sample were used for TCR beta sequencing. The Qiagen DNeasy Blood Extraction Kit was used to extract genomic DNA from the blood cell samples. In regard to this clone: The specificity of this receptor is unknown. Base quality data are lacking; no much larger clone is found one base away.

The CDR3 contains 15 residues, cysteine and phenylalanine counted. The kept DNA is CDR3 alone, 45 bases in frame from the first base. CDR1 and CDR2 (MNHEY, SVGAGI) derive from the germline V gene. The germline V and J ends show losses of 5 bases and 3 bases respectively, and no gene match explains 5 bases of the junction. What the authors observed across the whole study: A group of highly shared sequence variants was considered likely to be a technical artifact of the sequencing pipeline. Correlated functional status among segregating V segments might reflect linkage disequilibrium, but an unknown experimental factor could not be ruled out. V-gene and J-gene trimming of TCR beta chains was associated with a missense DCLRE1C variant in a later genetic analysis, and the association was replicated in an independent cohort. A further reported finding was that TCR beta sequences accurately predicted the HLA-A and HLA-B alleles for most subjects in the first cohort. This cohort had only TCR beta chains sequenced, and the lack of alpha or paired-chain data limited which features could be detected. Three of the identified cytomegalovirus-associated TCR beta chains were confirmed in vitro to be specific for cytomegalovirus antigens. The 87-base-pair reads could not distinguish some IMGT-functional V segments, including TRBV6-2 and TRBV6-3, so those segments were excluded. According to a later analysis, parvovirus B19, influenza, CMV and Epstein-Barr virus appeared linked to several top co-occurrence clusters. According to a later genetic analysis, donors in an Asian-associated ancestry cluster had fewer N-insertions in productive TCRs than the approximately 630-donor mean. In the study, approximately 160 TCR beta chains were listed as associated with cytomegalovirus. An earlier analysis of 587 of the donors showed that most TCR beta V segments appeared in productive rearrangements either about 87% or about 30% of the time, which broadly matched IMGT annotations. For the cohort, immune exposure information was limited to CMV serostatus. A later analysis associated 17,000 or so TCR beta sequences with specific HLA alleles at a false discovery rate of 0.05. In a later analysis, HLA-associated TCR beta chains were found to be more clonally expanded and to have lower generation probabilities than equally common non-associated chains. According to a later analysis, most CMV-associated TCR beta chains appeared to be HLA-restricted, and the HLA associations seemed to be driven largely by CMV exposure. Sequencing depth was assumed to be roughly uniform across donors in the presence/absence analyses, though that assumption may not hold. According to a later analysis, TCR association rates differed among HLA loci, with DRB1 alleles showing the most associated TCRs and HLA-C alleles showing the fewest. Because HLA typing was unavailable for some donors at each locus, only the typed subset was used in association tests. The authors suggested that the approach could potentially be extended to other disease states and immunological phenotypes. In both the original and validation cohorts, the classifier was reported to diagnose cytomegalovirus status with high specificity and sensitivity. About 17 rarely observed V segments, including chromosome 9 orphons, were excluded from the earlier analysis of just under 600 of the donors because counts were too low. Most TCR sequences were observed very rarely across donors, whereas some public TCRs were present in many individuals. Assigning TCR associations to individual alleles was difficult when HLA alleles, especially DR and DQ, strongly co-occurred.

Rearrangement joined TRBV6-5 to TRBJ1-3; 9 central nucleotides agree with TRBD1. This sequence was found in a woman younger than 45 in good health and CMV-seronegative. Sequenced material: PBMCs. Here is the DNA: TGTGCCAGCAGTGCCACAGGGGGCGGTGGAAACACCATATATTTT. The translation is CASSATGGGGNTIYF.